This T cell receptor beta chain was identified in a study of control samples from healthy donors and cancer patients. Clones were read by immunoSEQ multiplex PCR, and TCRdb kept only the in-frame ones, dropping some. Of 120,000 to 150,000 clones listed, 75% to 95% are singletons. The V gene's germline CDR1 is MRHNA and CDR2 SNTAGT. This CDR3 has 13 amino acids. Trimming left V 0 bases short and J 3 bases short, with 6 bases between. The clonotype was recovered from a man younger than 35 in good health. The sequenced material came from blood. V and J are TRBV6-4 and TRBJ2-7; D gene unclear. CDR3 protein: CASSDSPGYEQYF. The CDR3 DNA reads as TGTGCCAGCAGTGACTCGCCGGGCTACGAGCAGTACTTC.